This T cell receptor beta chain came from a study of graft-versus-host responses after intestinal transplantation. This clone showed up just once. Its antigen is not identified. Profiled with immunoSEQ multiplex PCR; TCRdb holds only in-frame clones, not every one. The profile covers more than 25,000 clones, with over 80% appearing a single time and roughly 0.7% taken by the ten largest. The CDR3 has 18 amino acids. J lost 0 bases, V lost 6 bases, and 8 bases had no gene match. Germline CDR1 is SNHLY and CDR2 is FYNNEI. Study-wide results and limits: Investigators detected GvH clones in recipient marrow, with some emerging earlier in ileum or blood.

V is TRBV2 and J is TRBJ1-6; 10 positions agree with TRBD1. This sample comprised unstimulated CD4+ T cells sorted from spleen or lymph node cells, obtained before intestinal transplant. This sequence originates from a human donor who received an intestinal transplant. CDR3 protein: CASRDRTGGGSYNSPLHF. The CDR3 bases are TGTGCCAGCAGGGATAGGACAGGGGGGGGCTCCTATAATTCACCCCTCCACTTT.